The present T cell receptor beta chain was sequenced within a study of blood T cell repertoires in COVID-19. Sequenced by immunoSEQ multiplex PCR; TCRdb stores in-frame clones only, minus some. The table shows tens of thousands of clones, with about 73% occurring only once. Per germline, CDR1 SGDLS and CDR2 YYNGEE. With V trimmed by 1 base and J by 0 bases, 11 bases remained unmatched. The CDR3 totals 19 residues. The sequenced material came from peripheral blood. The rearrangement joins TRBV9 to TRBJ2-4; the match to TRBD1 covers 9 bases. The TCR originated in a man aged 45-60 years with active or convalescent COVID-19. The CDR3 loop is CASSVKGTGMKLAKNIQYF. DNA of the CDR3: TGTGCCAGCAGCGTAAAAGGGACAGGGATGAAACTAGCCAAAAACATTCAGTACTTC.